This T cell receptor (beta chain) was recorded in a study of control samples from healthy donors and cancer patients. CDR1 is SGHVS, CDR2 FNYEAQ, per germline. This CDR3 contains 17 residues. The V gene lost 1 base and the J gene lost 0 bases, with 14 bases spanning the gap. Profiled with immunoSEQ multiplex PCR; TCRdb holds only in-frame clones, not every one. Counted here are approximately 160,000 clones, more than 85% occurring once; the ten biggest clones make up 2% to 2.5%. The rearrangement uses TRBV7-6 and TRBJ2-3, with a possible D match to TRBD2 (5 bases). The clonotype comes from a woman aged 35 to 49 in good health. Sequenced: blood. The CDR3 reads CASSLGVGGLSTDTQYF. The CDR3 DNA reads as TGTGCCAGCAGCTTAGGGGTCGGCGGGCTTAGCACAGATACGCAGTATTTT. The variable domain in full, with the rest retrieved from reference TRBV7-6 and TRBJ2-3, is GAGVSQSPRYKVTKRGQDVALRCDPISGHVSLYWYRQALGQGPEFLTYFNYEAQQDKSGLPNDRFSAERPEGSISTLTIQRTEQRDSAMYRCASSLGVGGLSTDTQYFGPGTRLTVL.